This T cell receptor (beta chain) was captured by sequencing in a study of T cells in Graves' hyperthyroidism and ophthalmopathy. Diagnosis of hyperthyroidism was new in patients aged 18 to 65, and its duration was under 2 months. PBMCs came from about 10 ml fresh peripheral blood. This clonotype appeared many times. TCR beta CDR3 regions were amplified from RNA transcripts. HTBI primers drove first-round RT-PCR of the TCR CDR3. A single record per CDR3 protein comes from TCRdb applying MiXCR to the multiplex PCR reads. The table lists 360,000 or so distinct CDR3 sequences, about 19% of them singletons, with 3.7% in the top ten. There are 16 residues in the CDR3. Trimming took 1 base from V and 0 from J, leaving 13 bases between them. Germline CDR1 is SGHRS and CDR2 is YFSETQ.

The sequence was collected from a woman aged 18-30 years with Graves' hyperthyroidism. Source material: blood. The V call is TRBV5-1, the J call TRBJ1-1; the D is unclear. The CDR3 reads CASSLSTGSLNTEAFF. CDR3 DNA sequence: TGCGCCAGCAGCTTGTCAACCGGCAGCTTGAACACTGAAGCTTTCTTT.